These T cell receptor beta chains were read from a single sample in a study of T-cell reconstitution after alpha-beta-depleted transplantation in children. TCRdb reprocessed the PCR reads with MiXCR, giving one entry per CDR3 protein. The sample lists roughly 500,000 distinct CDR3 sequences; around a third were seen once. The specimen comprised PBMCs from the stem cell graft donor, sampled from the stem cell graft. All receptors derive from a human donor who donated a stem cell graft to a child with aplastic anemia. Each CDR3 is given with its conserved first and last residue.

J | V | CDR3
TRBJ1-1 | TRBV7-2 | CASSRQGITEAFF
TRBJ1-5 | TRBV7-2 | CASSLASLGGRYSNQPQHF
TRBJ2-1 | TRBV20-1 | CSARGDPSGRSYEQFF
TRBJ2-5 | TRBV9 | CASSVALEETQYF
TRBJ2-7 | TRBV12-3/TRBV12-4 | CASSDPLNGVHEQYF
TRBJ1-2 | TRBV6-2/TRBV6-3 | CASRYRGSYGYTF
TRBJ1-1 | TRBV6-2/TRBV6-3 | CASTKAGGQGSTEAFF
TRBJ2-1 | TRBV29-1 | CSVERLAGGGSYNEQFF
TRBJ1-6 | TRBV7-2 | CASSSGTANSPLHF
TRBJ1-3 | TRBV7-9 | CASSPHGGTGNTIYF
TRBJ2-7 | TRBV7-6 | CASSLGDFSSYEQYF
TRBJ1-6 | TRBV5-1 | CASSFRGRDSPLHF
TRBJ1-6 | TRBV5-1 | CASSLVQGTGSPLHF
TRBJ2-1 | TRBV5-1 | CASTSSGAYNEQFF
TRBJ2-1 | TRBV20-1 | CSARRAGEQFF
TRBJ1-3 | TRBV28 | CASSLSTATKNTIYF
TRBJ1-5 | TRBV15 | CATSIQGDQPQHF
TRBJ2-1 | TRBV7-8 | CASSRDPGYNEQFF
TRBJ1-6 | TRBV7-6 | CASSSPGVGNSLLHF
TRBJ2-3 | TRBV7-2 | CASSLGGGRYISDTQYF
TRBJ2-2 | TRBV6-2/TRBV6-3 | CASRKSSGNTGELFF
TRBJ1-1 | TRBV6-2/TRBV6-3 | CASSYRRQPTEAFF
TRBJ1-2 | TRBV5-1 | CASSFSSYTAVNYGYTF
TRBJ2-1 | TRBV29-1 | CSAITSGYDNEQFF
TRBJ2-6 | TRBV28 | CASSAVGAPGANVLTF
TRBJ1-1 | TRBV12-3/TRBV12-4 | CASSFGQGANTEAFF
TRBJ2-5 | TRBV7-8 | CASRFKETQYF
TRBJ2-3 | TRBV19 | CASSISKGSTDTQYF
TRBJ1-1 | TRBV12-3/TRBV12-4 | CASRDMNTEAFF
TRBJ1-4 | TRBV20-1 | CSARDRQVTEKLFF
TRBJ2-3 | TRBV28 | CASSLSASTDTQYF
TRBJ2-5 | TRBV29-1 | CSGGVGGETQYF
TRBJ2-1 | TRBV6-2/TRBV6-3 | CASDSVRGQEQFF
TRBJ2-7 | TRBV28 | CASSSPRTSGLSYEQYF
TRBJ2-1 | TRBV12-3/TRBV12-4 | CASSAYNEQFF
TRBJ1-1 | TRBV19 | CASSIVGKAEAFF
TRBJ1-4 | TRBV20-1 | CSATREGGEKLFF
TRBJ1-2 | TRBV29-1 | CSVEERVNYGYTF
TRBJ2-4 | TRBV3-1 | CASSPRGTSGRSGIQYF
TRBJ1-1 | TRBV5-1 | CASSLVGGLVPKNTEAFF
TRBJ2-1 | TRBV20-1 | CSVRTSGGYNEQFF
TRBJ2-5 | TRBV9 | CASSVGSGAGETQYF
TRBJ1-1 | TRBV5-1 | CASSFQDRGLTEAFF
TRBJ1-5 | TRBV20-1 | CSASDGQGLQPQHF
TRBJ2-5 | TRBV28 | CASRQDGTDQETQYF
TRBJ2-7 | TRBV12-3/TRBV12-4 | CASSFALAGGGYEQYF
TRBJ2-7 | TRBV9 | CASSVAQGPFYEQYF
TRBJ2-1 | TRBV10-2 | CASREDYNEQFF
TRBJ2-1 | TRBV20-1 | CSASYSGTDNEQFF
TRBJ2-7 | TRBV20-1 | CSARDITGGRPYEQYF
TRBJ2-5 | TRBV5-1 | CASSTSQETQYF